This record covers a single T cell receptor beta chain. The CDR3 has 13 amino acids. Germline V gene data show CDR1 as MNHEY and CDR2 as SVGAGI. The V and J ends lost 6 bases and 7 bases, in that order; junction bases with no gene match: 6. This record belongs to a study of OX40 agonist ivuxolimab in advanced cancers. The method was immunoSEQ multiplex PCR; TCRdb's version includes in-frame clones alone and lacks a portion of them. The sample carries about 46,000 clones, more than 75% recorded once. Blood samples were obtained at baseline, cycle 4 day 1, and cycle 7 day 1. The V and J genes are TRBV6-5 and TRBJ1-1, with 9 bases lining up with TRBD1. The sequence came from an adult with an advanced solid tumor such as melanoma, head and neck, liver or kidney cancer. This material consisted of CD4+ or CD8+ T cells sorted from blood, taken in a trial of the OX40 agonist ivuxolimab. CDR3 region: CASRFTGGSEAFF. The CDR3 DNA sequence: TGTGCCAGCAGGTTTACAGGGGGCAGTGAAGCTTTCTTT.